A single sample gave rise to the 8 T cell receptor beta chains below, sequenced in a study of T cell repertoires in cytomegalovirus infection. TCRdb re-called the reads through MiXCR, storing one row per CDR3 protein. In the table there are about 260,000 distinct CDR3 sequences, roughly an eighth of which are singletons. Sequenced sample: PBMCs. The source of these receptors is a human donor in good health (CMV status not recorded). Some clones in this sample may be carry-over from other donors' samples.

There are a few counts of this clonotype. The V call is TRBV5-1, the J call TRBJ2-3; a possible D gene is TRBD1 (6 bases). V dropped 4 bases and J dropped 0 bases, with 9 bases sitting between them. This CDR3 has 14 amino acids. Germline CDR1 is SGHRS and CDR2 is YFSETQ. In nucleotides, the CDR3 is TGCGCCAGCAGCCCCGGGACAAGCACAGATACGCAGTATTTT. Its protein is CASSPGTSTDTQYF.

This clonotype came up a few times. The V call is TRBV9, the J call TRBJ2-5; the match to TRBD2 covers 9 bases. The CDR3 is 14 residues long. The germline gives CDR1 SGDLS, CDR2 YYNGEE. The V and J ends lost 2 bases and 4 bases, in that order; junction bases with no gene match: 3. The CDR3 DNA follows: TGTGCCAGCAGCGTGGCTAGCGGGATAGAGACCCAGTACTTC. Amino acids: CASSVASGIETQYF. Complete variable domain (other parts from reference TRBV9 and TRBJ2-5): DSGVTQTPKHLITATGQRVTLRCSPRSGDLSVYWYQQSLDQGLQFLIQYYNGEERAKGNILERFSAQQFPDLHSELNLSSLELGDSALYFCASSVASGIETQYFGPGTRLLVL.

This clonotype was observed a handful of times. V gene TRBV20-1 combines with J gene TRBJ2-5, with D hard to call. Germline V gene lookup returns CDR1 DFQATT and CDR2 SNEGSKA (reference sequence). The CDR3 consists of 13 residues. Trimming cost V 6 bases and J 5 bases, with 16 bases left between them. Written as DNA, the CDR3 is TGCAGTGCCCGGCTTAGAGGTTGGGAGACCCAGTACTTC. It codes for CSARLRGWETQYF.

This clonotype was seen a handful of times. This chain links TRBV10-3 with TRBJ2-7; no firm D call. Trimming took off 4 bases at V and 2 bases at J, with 3 bases between the two ends. This CDR3 comprises 11 residues. Germline loops: CDR1 ENHRY, CDR2 SYGVKD. This chain's CDR3 is CAISGAYEQYF. DNA of the CDR3: TGTGCCATCAGTGGAGCCTACGAGCAGTACTTC.

This clonotype occurred many times. This sequence joins TRBV7-2 and TRBJ2-3; D ambiguous. The CDR3 runs to 13 residues. Per germline, CDR1 SGHTA and CDR2 FQGNSA. Trimming stripped 3 bases from V and 1 base from J, with 5 bases between. CDR3 region: CASSFGGTDTQYF. CDR3 in DNA: TGTGCCAGCAGCTTTGGGGGCACAGATACGCAGTATTTT.

The gene calls are TRBV6-1 and TRBJ2-4; TRBD1 agrees at 11 bases. Germline-derived CDR1 and CDR2 are MNHNS and SASEGT. The CDR3 consists of 14 residues. Germline trimming cut 6 bases from V and 8 bases from J; bases unmatched to any gene: 6. Here the CDR3 reads CASRGQGETDIQYF. The CDR3, as DNA: TGTGCCAGCAGGGGACAGGGGGAGACGGACATTCAGTACTTC.

This clonotype was counted between two and nine times. V and J are TRBV20-1 and TRBJ1-4, with unresolved D. This CDR3 has 12 amino acids. Germline V gene sequence: CDR1 DFQATT, CDR2 SNEGSKA (reference sequence). V dropped 6 bases and J dropped 8 bases, with 13 bases sitting between them. The CDR3 loop is CSAKIPTEKLFF. The CDR3 nucleotides are TGCAGTGCCAAGATACCCACGGAAAAACTGTTTTTT.

V gene TRBV20-1 combines with J gene TRBJ1-5, with D perhaps matching TRBD1 (6 bases). The length of the CDR3 is 15 residues. Germline CDR1 and CDR2: DFQATT and SNEGSKA (reference sequence). The V end lost 1 base, the J end lost 6 bases, and 16 bases lay between the germline ends. The CDR3 DNA sequence: TGCAGTGCTAGAGGATTGGACAGCATTGGTCAGCCCCAGCATTTT. Residues: CSARGLDSIGQPQHF.